This T cell receptor beta chain was obtained from a study of blood T cell repertoires in COVID-19. On the study more broadly: The United States, Italy and Spain provided the acute and convalescent COVID-19 samples. From T cells, B-cell-depleted T cells, or PBMCs came the material, which was cDNA or gDNA.

The germline gives CDR1 KGHSH, CDR2 LQKENI. Trimming removed 6 bases at V and 2 bases at J, with 20 bases between. This CDR3 is built from 16 residues. Original methodology: Nucleated cell counts were estimated from reference gene primer amplification. Produced via immunoSEQ multiplex PCR; TCRdb's table is partial and in-frame only. V, J and clone size are taken as reported in that table, and D and trimming were inferred from the DNA itself. The table has approximately 390,000 clones, 80% to 90% seen once. The Seattle site enrolled patients during active infection and followed them longitudinally. The rearrangement uses TRBV18 and TRBJ2-7; D may be TRBD2 (6 bases). Sequencing was carried out using peripheral blood. This receptor was identified in a woman in her sixties or seventies with COVID-19, enrolled during active disease. The CDR3 DNA follows: TGTGCCAGCTCTATGACTAGGGGTGGGACCCCCTACGAGCAGTACTTC. It codes for CASSMTRGGTPYEQYF.